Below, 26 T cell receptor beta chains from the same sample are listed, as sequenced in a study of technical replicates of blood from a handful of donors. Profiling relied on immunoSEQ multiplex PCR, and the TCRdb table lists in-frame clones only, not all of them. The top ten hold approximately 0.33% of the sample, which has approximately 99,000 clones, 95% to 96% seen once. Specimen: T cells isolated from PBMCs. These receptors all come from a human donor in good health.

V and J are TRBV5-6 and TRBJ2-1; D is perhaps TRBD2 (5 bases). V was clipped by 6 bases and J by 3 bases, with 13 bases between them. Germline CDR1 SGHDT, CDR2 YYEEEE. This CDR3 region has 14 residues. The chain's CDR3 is CASKIGEYYNEQFF. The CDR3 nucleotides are TGTGCCAGCAAAATCGGGGAATACTACAATGAGCAGTTCTTC.

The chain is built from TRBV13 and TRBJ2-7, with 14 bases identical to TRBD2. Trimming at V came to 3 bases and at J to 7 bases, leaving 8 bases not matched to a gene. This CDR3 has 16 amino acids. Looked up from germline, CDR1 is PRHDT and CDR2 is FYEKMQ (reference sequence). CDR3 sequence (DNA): TGTGCCAGCAGCTTGGGACTAGCGGGGGCCCCGGGGGAGCAGTACTTC. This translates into CASSLGLAGAPGEQYF.

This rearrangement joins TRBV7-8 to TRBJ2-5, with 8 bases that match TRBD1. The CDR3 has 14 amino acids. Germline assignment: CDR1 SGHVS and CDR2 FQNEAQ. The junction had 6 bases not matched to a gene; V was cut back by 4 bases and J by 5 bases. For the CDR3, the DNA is TGTGCCAGCAGCTCAAGACAGGGGCGGGAGACCCAGTACTTC. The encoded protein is CASSSRQGRETQYF.

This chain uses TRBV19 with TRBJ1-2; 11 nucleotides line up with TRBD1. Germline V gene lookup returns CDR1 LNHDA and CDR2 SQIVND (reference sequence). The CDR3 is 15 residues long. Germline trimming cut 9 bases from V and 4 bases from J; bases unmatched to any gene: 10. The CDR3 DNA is TGTGCCAGCGAAGGGACAGGGGGGTACGGCTATGGCTACACCTTC. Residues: CASEGTGGYGYGYTF.

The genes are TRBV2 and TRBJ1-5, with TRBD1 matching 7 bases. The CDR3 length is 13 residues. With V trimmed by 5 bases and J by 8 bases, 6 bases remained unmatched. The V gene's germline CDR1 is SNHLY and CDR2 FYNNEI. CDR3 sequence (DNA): TGTGCCAGCAGTTACAGGGGATCGGAGCCCCAGCATTTT. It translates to CASSYRGSEPQHF.

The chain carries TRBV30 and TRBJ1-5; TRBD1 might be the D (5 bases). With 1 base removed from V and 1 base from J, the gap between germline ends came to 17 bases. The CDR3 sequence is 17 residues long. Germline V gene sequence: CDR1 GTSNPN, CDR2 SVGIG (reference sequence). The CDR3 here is CAWSADKGLISNQPQHF. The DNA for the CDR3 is TGTGCCTGGAGTGCCGATAAGGGACTCATAAGCAATCAGCCCCAGCATTTT.

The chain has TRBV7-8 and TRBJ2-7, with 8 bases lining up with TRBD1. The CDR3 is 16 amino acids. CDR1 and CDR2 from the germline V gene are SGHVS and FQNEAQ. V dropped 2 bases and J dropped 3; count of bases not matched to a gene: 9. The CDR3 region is CASSLRRAGGLYEQYF. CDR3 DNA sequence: TGTGCCAGCAGCTTAAGGCGGGCAGGGGGCCTCTACGAGCAGTACTTC.

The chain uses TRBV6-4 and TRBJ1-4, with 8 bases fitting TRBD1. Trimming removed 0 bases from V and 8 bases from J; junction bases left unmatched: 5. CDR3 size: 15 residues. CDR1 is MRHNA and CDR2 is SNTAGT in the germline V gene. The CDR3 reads CASSDSGQAGEKLFF. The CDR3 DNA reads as TGTGCCAGCAGTGACTCGGGACAGGCTGGCGAAAAACTGTTTTTT.

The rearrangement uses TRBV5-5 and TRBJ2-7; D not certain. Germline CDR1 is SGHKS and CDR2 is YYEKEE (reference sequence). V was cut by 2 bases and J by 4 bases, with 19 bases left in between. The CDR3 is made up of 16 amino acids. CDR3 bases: TGTGCCAGCAGCTTTGGTTTGTCGGAGTATCGATACGAGCAGTACTTC. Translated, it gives CASSFGLSEYRYEQYF.

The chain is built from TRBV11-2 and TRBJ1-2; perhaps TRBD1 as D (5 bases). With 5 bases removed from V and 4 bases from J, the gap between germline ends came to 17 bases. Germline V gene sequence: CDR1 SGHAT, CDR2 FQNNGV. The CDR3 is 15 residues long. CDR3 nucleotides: TGTGCCAGCAGCCCCATGGGGACTGGGGGCTATGGCTACACCTTC. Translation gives CASSPMGTGGYGYTF.

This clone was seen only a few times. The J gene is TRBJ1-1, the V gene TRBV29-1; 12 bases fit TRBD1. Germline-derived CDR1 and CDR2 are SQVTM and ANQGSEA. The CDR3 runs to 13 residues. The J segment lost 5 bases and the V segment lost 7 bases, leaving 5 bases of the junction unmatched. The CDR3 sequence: CSAGTGGGTEAFF. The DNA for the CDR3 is TGCAGCGCGGGGACAGGGGGCGGAACTGAAGCTTTCTTT.

The CDR3 here is CAISRTGELFF. CDR3 sequence (DNA): TGTGCCATCAGCCGCACCGGGGAGCTGTTTTTT. The chain joins TRBV10-3 to TRBJ2-2; D remains ambiguous. V was trimmed by 6 bases and J by 4 bases, leaving 3 bases between them. Germline-derived CDR1 and CDR2 are ENHRY and SYGVKD. The CDR3 sequence is 11 residues long.

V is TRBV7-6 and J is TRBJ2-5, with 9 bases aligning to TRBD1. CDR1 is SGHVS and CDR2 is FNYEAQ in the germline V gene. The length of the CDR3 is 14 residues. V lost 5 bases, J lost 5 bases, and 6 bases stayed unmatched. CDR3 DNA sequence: TGTGCCAGCAGCAAGGACAGGGGATGGGAGACCCAGTACTTC. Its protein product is CASSKDRGWETQYF.

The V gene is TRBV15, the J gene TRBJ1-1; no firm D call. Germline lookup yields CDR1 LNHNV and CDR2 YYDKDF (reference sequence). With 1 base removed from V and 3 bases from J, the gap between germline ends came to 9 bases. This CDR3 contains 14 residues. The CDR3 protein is CATSRGLEDTEAFF. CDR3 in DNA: TGTGCCACCAGCAGAGGGCTGGAGGACACTGAAGCTTTCTTT.

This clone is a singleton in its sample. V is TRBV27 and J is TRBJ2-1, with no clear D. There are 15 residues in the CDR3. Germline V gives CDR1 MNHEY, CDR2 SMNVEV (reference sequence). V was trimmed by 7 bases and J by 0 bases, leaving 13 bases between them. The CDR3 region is CASMELYGSYNEQFF. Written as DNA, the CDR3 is TGTGCCAGCATGGAGCTCTATGGCTCCTACAATGAGCAGTTCTTC.

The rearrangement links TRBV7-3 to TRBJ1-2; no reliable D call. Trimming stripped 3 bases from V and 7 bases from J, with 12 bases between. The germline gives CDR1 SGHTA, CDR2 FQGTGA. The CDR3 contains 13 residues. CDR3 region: CASSFFPAGGYTF. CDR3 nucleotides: TGTGCCAGCAGCTTCTTCCCGGCGGGTGGCTACACCTTC.

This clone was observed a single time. The CDR3: CASSLAADNEKLFF. DNA of the CDR3: TGTGCCAGCAGCTTGGCAGCGGACAATGAAAAACTGTTTTTT. The chain uses TRBV5-5 and TRBJ1-4, with unresolved D. Germline V CDR1 and CDR2: SGHKS, YYEKEE (reference sequence). The CDR3 runs 14 residues. Trimming shortened V by 0 bases and J by 5 bases, and 8 bases separated the two germline ends. The full variable domain, rest sourced from reference TRBV5-5 and TRBJ1-4, is DAGVTQSPTHLIKTRGQQVTLRCSPISGHKSVSWYQQVLGQGPQFIFQYYEKEERGRGNFPDRFSARQFPNYSSELNVNALLLGDSALYLCASSLAADNEKLFFGSGTQLSVL.

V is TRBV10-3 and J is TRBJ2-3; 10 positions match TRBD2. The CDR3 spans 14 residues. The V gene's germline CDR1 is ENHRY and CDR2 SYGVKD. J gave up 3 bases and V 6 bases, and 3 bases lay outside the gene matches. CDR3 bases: TGTGCCATCAGACCGGGACTAGCGACAGATACGCAGTATTTT. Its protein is CAIRPGLATDTQYF.

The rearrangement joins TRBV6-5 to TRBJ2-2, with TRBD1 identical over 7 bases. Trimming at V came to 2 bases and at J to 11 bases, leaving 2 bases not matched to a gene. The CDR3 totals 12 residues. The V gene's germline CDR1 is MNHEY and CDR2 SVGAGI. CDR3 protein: CASSYNRGELFF. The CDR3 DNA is TGTGCCAGCAGTTACAACAGGGGAGAGCTGTTTTTT.

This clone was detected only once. The CDR3 sequence is CSVEDPAERGLYEQYF. The DNA of the CDR3 is TGCAGCGTTGAAGATCCAGCCGAGCGGGGGCTTTACGAGCAGTACTTC. The chain recombines TRBV29-1 with TRBJ2-7; 8 nucleotides agree with TRBD2. V lost 0 bases, J lost 4 bases, and 11 bases stayed unmatched. Germline values: CDR1 SQVTM, CDR2 ANQGSEA. The CDR3 is made up of 16 amino acids.

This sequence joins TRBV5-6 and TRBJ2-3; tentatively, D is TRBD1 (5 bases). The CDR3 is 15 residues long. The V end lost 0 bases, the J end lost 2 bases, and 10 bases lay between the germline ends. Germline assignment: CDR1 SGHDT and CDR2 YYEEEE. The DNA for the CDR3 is TGTGCCAGCAGCTTGGGGGGCGGAGACACAGATACGCAGTATTTT. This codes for CASSLGGGDTDTQYF.

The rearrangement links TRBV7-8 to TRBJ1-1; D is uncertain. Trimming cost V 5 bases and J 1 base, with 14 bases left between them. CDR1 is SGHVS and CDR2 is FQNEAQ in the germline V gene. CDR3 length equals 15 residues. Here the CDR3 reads CASSPDGRSNTEAFF. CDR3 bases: TGTGCCAGCAGCCCCGACGGGAGATCGAACACTGAAGCTTTCTTT.

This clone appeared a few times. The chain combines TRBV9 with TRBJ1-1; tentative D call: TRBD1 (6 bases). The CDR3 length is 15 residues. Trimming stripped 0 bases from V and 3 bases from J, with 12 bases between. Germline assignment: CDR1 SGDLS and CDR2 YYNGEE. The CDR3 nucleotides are TGTGCCAGCAGCGTAGGGTCGCAGGGGTACACTGAAGCTTTCTTT. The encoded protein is CASSVGSQGYTEAFF.

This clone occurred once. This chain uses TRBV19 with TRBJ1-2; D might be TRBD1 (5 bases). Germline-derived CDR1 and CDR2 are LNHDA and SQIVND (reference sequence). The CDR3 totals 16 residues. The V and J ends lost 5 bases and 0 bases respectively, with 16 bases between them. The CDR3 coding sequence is TGTGCCAGTAGTTCGCTTGACAGTGTAGCTAACTATGGCTACACCTTC. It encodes CASSSLDSVANYGYTF.

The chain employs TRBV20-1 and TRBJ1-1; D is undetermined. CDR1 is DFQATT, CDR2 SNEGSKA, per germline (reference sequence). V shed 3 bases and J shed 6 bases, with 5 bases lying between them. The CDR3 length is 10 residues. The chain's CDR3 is CSASAAEAFF. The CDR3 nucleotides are TGCAGTGCTAGCGCGGCTGAAGCTTTCTTT.

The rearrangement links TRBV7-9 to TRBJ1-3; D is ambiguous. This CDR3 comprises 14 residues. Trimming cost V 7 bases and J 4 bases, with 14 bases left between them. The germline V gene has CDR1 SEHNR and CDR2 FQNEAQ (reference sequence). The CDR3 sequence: CASTPSVIGNTIYF. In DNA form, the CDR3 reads TGTGCCAGCACCCCTTCGGTTATCGGAAACACCATATATTTT.